One and the same sample provided the 6 T cell receptor beta chains below, sequenced in a study of human T cells and chemical hapten exposure. TCRdb reprocessed the RACE reads with MiXCR, giving one entry per CDR3 protein. The sample consists of 350,000 to 400,000 distinct CDR3 sequences, approximately 5.1% of them appearing once. Time point defined: pre-sensitization, week 0. Treatment indicated: therapeutic diphenylcyclopropenone sensitization with weekly scalp DPC. This material consisted of whole blood, taken in connection with sensitization to the hapten diphenylcyclopropenone (DPC). Receptor source: a woman between 50 and 59 years old with alopecia areata. Some clones in this sample may be carry-over from other donors' samples.

A few counts support this clonotype. The chain recombines TRBV5-4 with TRBJ2-7, with D perhaps being TRBD1 or TRBD2 (5 bases each). Germline loops: CDR1 SGHNT, CDR2 YYREEE (reference sequence). The CDR3 has 15 amino acids. The V gene lost 4 bases and the J gene lost 2 bases, with 16 bases spanning the gap. The CDR3 sequence is CASSPALGRPYEQYF. CDR3 nucleotide sequence: TGTGCCAGCAGCCCCGCTCTGGGACGGCCCTACGAGCAGTACTTC.

This clonotype was seen ten or more times. The chain recombines TRBV29-1 with TRBJ1-2; D remains ambiguous. V was trimmed by 3 bases and J by 3 bases, leaving 8 bases between them. In germline, CDR1 is SQVTM, CDR2 ANQGSEA. The CDR3 runs 12 residues. In DNA, the CDR3 is TGCAGCGTTGAGGTCTATTACTATGGCTACACCTTC. Protein: CSVEVYYYGYTF.

This clonotype has only a few counts. The V gene is TRBV7-2, the J gene TRBJ1-1, with D hard to call. The CDR3 sequence is 13 residues long. Germline V gives CDR1 SGHTA, CDR2 FQGNSA. V shed 4 bases and J shed 0 bases, with 6 bases lying between them. CDR3 sequence (DNA): TGTGCCAGCAGCTCCCCATTGAACACTGAAGCTTTCTTT. Its translation is CASSSPLNTEAFF.

The table lists this clonotype with many counts. V is TRBV2 and J is TRBJ1-5, with D possibly TRBD1 on 5 matching bases. The CDR3 sequence is 13 residues long. CDR1 is SNHLY, CDR2 FYNNEI, per germline. V lost 8 bases, J lost 6 bases, and 14 bases lay in between. The CDR3 loop is CASGGELSQPQHF. The DNA for the CDR3 is TGTGCCAGCGGGGGGGAACTCAGTCAGCCCCAGCATTTT.

The sample holds a few counts of this clonotype. The chain uses TRBV6-5 and TRBJ2-6; D is uncertain. The CDR3 consists of 15 residues. V was shortened by 5 bases and J by 4 bases, with 12 bases between the two germline ends. CDR1 is MNHEY, CDR2 SVGAGI, per germline. CDR3 region: CASSDPVGGANVLTF. As DNA, the CDR3 is TGTGCCAGCAGTGACCCCGTGGGGGGGGCCAACGTCCTGACTTTC.

This clonotype was counted a few times. The chain has TRBV7-2 and TRBJ2-7; 9 nucleotides align to TRBD1. The junction had 5 bases not matched to a gene; V was cut back by 4 bases and J by 4 bases. CDR3 length: 14 amino acids. CDR1 and CDR2 (germline): SGHTA, FQGNSA. CDR3: CASSWRTGDYEQYF. The DNA for the CDR3 is TGTGCCAGCAGCTGGAGGACAGGGGATTACGAGCAGTACTTC.